The 26 T cell receptor beta chains below all came from one sample that was sequenced in a study of immune cell composition in non-small cell lung cancer. Profiling relied on immunoSEQ multiplex PCR, and the TCRdb table lists in-frame clones only, not all of them. This table holds some 13,000 clones, approximately 70% found once. The sequenced sample was lung tumor tissue. Receptors originate from a human donor with non-small cell lung cancer.

The chain couples TRBV30 to TRBJ2-2, with a tentative D call TRBD2 (6 bases). V dropped 2 bases and J dropped 0 bases, with 25 bases sitting between them. CDR1 is GTSNPN, CDR2 SVGIG, per germline (reference sequence). CDR3 length: 20 residues. In nucleotides, the CDR3 is TGTGCCTGGAGTCGAAAGAGCTCGGGGGTATACCCCGCGAACACCGGGGAGCTGTTTTTT. Translating it yields CAWSRKSSGVYPANTGELFF.

The V gene is TRBV10-3, the J gene TRBJ2-2, with 10 positions matching TRBD2. CDR1 and CDR2 from the germline V gene are ENHRY and SYGVKD. Trimming cost V 6 bases and J 1 base; bases outside gene matches: 2. This CDR3 has 15 amino acids. DNA of the CDR3: TGTGCCATCAGACGGACTAGCGGGAACACCGGGGAGCTGTTTTTT. Residues: CAIRRTSGNTGELFF.

J is TRBJ2-1 and V is TRBV28, with D perhaps matching TRBD2 (5 bases). From germline, CDR1 is MDHEN and CDR2 SYDVKM. The CDR3 loop spans 12 amino acids. The V end was cut by 4 bases, the J end by 10 bases, with 11 bases between. The CDR3 sequence: CASSYSLAEQFF. CDR3 bases: TGTGCCAGCAGTTACTCGTTAGCGGAGCAGTTCTTC.

The CDR3 DNA reads as TGTGCCACCAGCAGGCCCGAAACAGGGGGAATAGGGGGTGAAAAACTGTTTTTT. This encodes CATSRPETGGIGGEKLFF. This chain links TRBV15 with TRBJ1-4, with 8 positions matching TRBD1. CDR3 length: 18 amino acids. Germline CDR1 is LNHNV and CDR2 is YYDKDF (reference sequence). With V trimmed by 3 bases and J by 7 bases, 16 bases remained unmatched.

V usage is TRBV19 and J usage is TRBJ1-1; no definite D call. This CDR3 is built from 13 residues. With 6 bases removed from V and 1 base from J, the gap between germline ends came to 9 bases. Germline V gene lookup returns CDR1 LNHDA and CDR2 SQIVND (reference sequence). CDR3 nucleotide sequence: TGTGCCAGTAGGCCACAGAGGAACACTGAAGCTTTCTTT. Its protein is CASRPQRNTEAFF.

The chain couples TRBV9 to TRBJ2-3, with 9 bases lining up with TRBD2. CDR1 and CDR2 from the germline V gene are SGDLS and YYNGEE. V was clipped by 4 bases and J by 3 bases; unmatched bases: 6. The CDR3 runs 15 residues. CDR3 DNA sequence: TGTGCCAGCAGCCCTAGCGGGGCGAATACAGATACGCAGTATTTT. Protein sequence: CASSPSGANTDTQYF.

V gene TRBV7-8 combines with J gene TRBJ1-5; 11 positions agree with TRBD1. With 0 bases clipped from V and 2 bases from J, the junction kept 9 bases outside the gene matches. The CDR3 contains 19 residues. Germline-derived CDR1 and CDR2 are SGHVS and FQNEAQ. As DNA, the CDR3 is TGTGCCAGCAGCTTAGCACTTGGGACAGGGGGTTTACGCAATCAGCCCCAGCATTTT. Translating it yields CASSLALGTGGLRNQPQHF.

This chain joins TRBV11-1 and TRBJ1-4; 10 nucleotides line up with TRBD1. V dropped 2 bases and J dropped 8; count of bases not matched to a gene: 5. The germline CDR1 and CDR2 sequences are SGHAT and FQDESV (reference sequence). The CDR3 loop spans 15 amino acids. CDR3 bases: TGTGCCAGCAGCTTATGGGACAGGGGTGAAGAAAAACTGTTTTTT. As protein: CASSLWDRGEEKLFF.

This chain's CDR3 is CASSSTSGVSTDTQYF. In nucleotides, the CDR3 is TGTGCCAGCAGCTCGACTAGCGGGGTTAGCACAGATACGCAGTATTTT. The chain joins TRBV7-2 to TRBJ2-3; 11 bases align to TRBD2. CDR1 SGHTA and CDR2 FQGNSA come from the germline V gene. V trimming: 4 bases; J trimming: 0 bases; junction bases outside the gene matches: 3. The CDR3 extends over 16 amino acids.

The chain has TRBV7-9 and TRBJ1-5; D perhaps matches TRBD1 (5 bases). Germline V gives CDR1 SEHNR, CDR2 FQNEAQ (reference sequence). V dropped 1 base and J dropped 6 bases, with 7 bases sitting between them. The CDR3 is 13 residues long. The CDR3 protein is CASSLGGGQPQHF. CDR3 coding DNA: TGTGCCAGCAGCTTAGGGGGGGGTCAGCCCCAGCATTTT.

V usage is TRBV27 and J usage is TRBJ2-7; 7 nucleotides agree with TRBD1. J lost 4 bases, V lost 6 bases, and 9 bases had no gene match. This CDR3 is 14 amino acids long. The germline gives CDR1 MNHEY, CDR2 SMNVEV (reference sequence). CDR3 sequence: CASSLAGRGYEQYF. The DNA of the CDR3 is TGTGCCAGCAGCCTGGCCGGCAGGGGGTACGAGCAGTACTTC.

This clone was counted between two and nine times. The genes are TRBV28 and TRBJ1-2; TRBD1 matches 12 bases. CDR1 MDHEN and CDR2 SYDVKM come from the germline V gene. The CDR3 consists of 14 residues. V trimming: 5 bases; J trimming: 8 bases; junction bases outside the gene matches: 6. CDR3 nucleotide sequence: TGTGCCAGCAGTACCGGGACAGGGGGCCTGGGCTACACCTTC. Translation gives CASSTGTGGLGYTF.

This chain uses TRBV19 with TRBJ2-3, with 7 bases lining up with TRBD1. In germline, CDR1 is LNHDA, CDR2 SQIVND (reference sequence). With 5 bases clipped from V and 9 bases from J, the junction kept 5 bases outside the gene matches. The CDR3 covers 12 residues. The CDR3 is CASSLIQGTQYF. The CDR3 DNA reads TGTGCCAGTAGTCTCATACAGGGGACGCAGTATTTT. Variable domain in full (rest from reference TRBV19 and TRBJ2-3): DGGITQSPKYLFRKEGQNVTLSCEQNLNHDAMYWYRQDPGQGLRLIYYSQIVNDFQKGDIAEGYSVSREKKESFPLTVTSAQKNPTAFYLCASSLIQGTQYFGPGTRLTVL.

This clone was observed a few times. V is TRBV5-5 and J is TRBJ2-2, with 7 bases lining up with TRBD1. The CDR3 consists of 17 residues. V was clipped by 1 base and J by 0 bases; unmatched bases: 6. Per germline, CDR1 SGHKS and CDR2 YYEKEE (reference sequence). CDR3 in amino acids: CASSLRGQGANTGELFF. Written as DNA, the CDR3 is TGTGCCAGCAGCTTGAGGGGGCAGGGGGCGAACACCGGGGAGCTGTTTTTT.

The chain has TRBV7-8 and TRBJ2-1, with a possible D match to TRBD2 (6 bases). V was clipped by 5 bases and J by 7 bases, with 15 bases between them. This CDR3 comprises 14 residues. Germline CDR1 reads SGHVS; CDR2 reads FQNEAQ. CDR3 nucleotides: TGTGCCAGCAGCAACCCCGGAGGGAGGAATGAGCAGTTCTTC. It encodes CASSNPGGRNEQFF.

This clone has only a few counts. This chain uses TRBV6-5 with TRBJ2-1; D unclear. Between the trimmed V and J ends, which lost 6 bases and 4 bases, there was a span of 16 bases. Germline loops: CDR1 MNHEY, CDR2 SVGAGI. The CDR3 is 15 amino acids. CDR3 region: CASSPSIGRYNEQFF. The DNA of the CDR3 is TGTGCCAGCAGCCCATCCATTGGCAGGTACAATGAGCAGTTCTTC.

The rearrangement links TRBV7-9 to TRBJ2-5; tentatively, D is TRBD2 (6 bases). The CDR3 length is 14 residues. The V gene lost 5 bases and the J gene lost 4 bases, with 14 bases spanning the gap. Germline V gene sequence: CDR1 SEHNR, CDR2 FQNEAQ (reference sequence). The CDR3 sequence: CASSLGAGGETQYF. The CDR3 region has the DNA TGTGCCAGCAGCCTAGGGGCCGGGGGAGAGACCCAGTACTTC.

This clone was detected only a few times. The chain is built from TRBV5-1 and TRBJ2-2; 13 nucleotides align to TRBD2. This CDR3 contains 17 residues. V was pared by 4 bases and J by 4 bases, with 7 bases of the junction left unmatched. CDR1 is SGHRS, CDR2 YFSETQ, per germline. CDR3 amino acids: CASSGTSGVGGTGELFF. The CDR3 DNA reads as TGCGCCAGCAGCGGGACTAGCGGGGTCGGCGGCACCGGGGAGCTGTTTTTT. Full variable domain (missing parts from reference TRBV5-1 and TRBJ2-2): KAGVTQTPRYLIKTRGQQVTLSCSPISGHRSVSWYQQTPGQGLQFLFEYFSETQRNKGNFPGRFSGRQFSNSRSEMNVSTLELGDSALYLCASSGTSGVGGTGELFFGEGSRLTVL.

The V call is TRBV4-3, the J call TRBJ1-4; 9 bases are shared with TRBD1. The germline CDR1 and CDR2 sequences are LGHNA and YSLEER. The J segment lost 8 bases and the V segment lost 3 bases, leaving 7 bases of the junction unmatched. The CDR3 totals 15 residues. CDR3 DNA: TGCGCCAGCAGCCATTACAGGGGGCGGGAGGAAAAACTGTTTTTT. Its translation is CASSHYRGREEKLFF.

The genes are TRBV27 and TRBJ2-5; 10 nucleotides agree with TRBD1. The CDR3 covers 17 residues. The V gene end was trimmed by 3 bases and the J gene end by 5 bases; junction bases not matched to a gene: 12. Germline-derived CDR1 and CDR2 are MNHEY and SMNVEV (reference sequence). CDR3 residues: CASSLWTGQGNKETQYF. The CDR3 DNA reads as TGTGCCAGCAGTTTGTGGACGGGACAGGGGAATAAGGAGACCCAGTACTTC.

J is TRBJ2-2 and V is TRBV4-3; 8 positions match TRBD2. After removal of 3 bases from V and 4 bases from J, the junction contained 4 bases not matched to a gene. CDR1 and CDR2 from the germline V gene are LGHNA and YSLEER. This CDR3 is 15 amino acids long. CDR3 residues: CASSQAGGTTGELFF. The CDR3 DNA reads as TGCGCCAGCAGCCAGGCGGGAGGTACCACCGGGGAGCTGTTTTTT.

The CDR3 sequence is CASSDTTGELFF. In DNA, the CDR3 is TGCGCCAGCAGTGATACTACCGGGGAGCTGTTTTTT. V is TRBV10-1 and J is TRBJ2-2; D is undetermined. The CDR3 runs 12 residues. V was cut by 3 bases and J by 5 bases, with 4 bases left in between. The germline V gene has CDR1 WNHNN and CDR2 SYGVQD (reference sequence).

A single count supports this clone. The rearrangement uses TRBV7-9 and TRBJ1-4; D is uncertain. From germline, CDR1 is SEHNR and CDR2 FQNEAQ (reference sequence). V was clipped by 1 base and J by 13 bases, with 7 bases between them. CDR3 length equals 11 residues. CDR3 region: CASSLGAGLFF. CDR3 bases: TGTGCCAGCAGCTTAGGAGCTGGACTGTTTTTT.

The chain carries TRBV30 and TRBJ1-5; tentatively, D is TRBD1 (5 bases). Germline values: CDR1 GTSNPN, CDR2 SVGIG (reference sequence). This CDR3 is 13 amino acids long. Trimming pared 3 bases from V and 1 base from J, leaving 7 bases between. The CDR3 protein is CAWRGQSNQPQHF. For the CDR3, the DNA is TGTGCCTGGAGAGGACAAAGCAATCAGCCCCAGCATTTT.

V gene TRBV9 combines with J gene TRBJ2-5, with 10 nucleotides matching TRBD2. The CDR3 length is 15 residues. With V trimmed by 5 bases and J by 0 bases, 4 bases remained unmatched. CDR1 SGDLS and CDR2 YYNGEE come from the germline V gene. The CDR3 loop is CASSLAGGHQETQYF. CDR3 DNA sequence: TGTGCCAGCAGTTTAGCGGGAGGCCACCAAGAGACCCAGTACTTC. Together with reference TRBV9 and TRBJ2-5, the CDR3 gives the full variable domain: DSGVTQTPKHLITATGQRVTLRCSPRSGDLSVYWYQQSLDQGLQFLIQYYNGEERAKGNILERFSAQQFPDLHSELNLSSLELGDSALYFCASSLAGGHQETQYFGPGTRLLVL.

J is TRBJ1-2 and V is TRBV4-2, with D perhaps TRBD1 (6 bases). CDR1 is LGHNA, CDR2 YNFKEQ, per germline. V lost 0 bases and J lost 5, with 13 bases in between. The length of the CDR3 is 15 residues. The CDR3 here is CASSQDRRGAYGYTF. DNA of the CDR3: TGTGCCAGCAGCCAAGACCGCAGGGGAGCTTATGGCTACACCTTC.